These T cell receptor beta chains were read from a single sample in a study of T cell responses to AZD1222 COVID-19 vaccine. TCRdb keeps only in-frame clones here, not all; method: immunoSEQ multiplex PCR. Of over 150,000 clones in the sample, more than 75% were seen once. The starting material was peripheral blood, obtained on day 0 of AZD1222 vaccination. These receptors all come from an adult in good health. Both conserved end residues are part of each CDR3. Fields, in order: CDR3 protein, CDR3 DNA, V gene, D gene, J gene, CDR3 length. The D gene is left open where the match is weak.

CSASRGFTGYQPQHF	TGCAGTGCTAGTAGAGGTTTTACGGGGTATCAGCCCCAGCATTTT	TRBV20-1	.	TRBJ1-5	15
CASSVAALNSPLHF	TGTGCCAGCAGCGTAGCCGCCCTTAACTCACCCCTCCACTTT	TRBV9	.	TRBJ1-6	14
CASSLKPLYEQYF	TGTGCCAGCAGCTTAAAGCCCCTCTACGAGCAGTACTTC	TRBV7-2	.	TRBJ2-7	13
CASRSEETQYF	TGTGCCAGCAGGTCGGAAGAGACCCAGTACTTC	TRBV28	.	TRBJ2-5	11
CASSPGQGVGETQYF	TGTGCCAGCAGCCCGGGACAGGGCGTAGGAGAGACCCAGTACTTC	TRBV11-3	TRBD1	TRBJ2-5	15
CASSEVWRTEAFF	TGTGCCAGCAGTGAAGTTTGGCGGACTGAAGCTTTCTTT	TRBV2	.	TRBJ1-1	13
CASTPDSYSPLHF	TGTGCCAGTACCCCGGACAGCTATTCACCCCTCCACTTT	TRBV19	.	TRBJ1-6	13
CASRGAPIGEQFF	TGTGCCAGCAGGGGGGCCCCGATTGGTGAGCAGTTCTTC	TRBV6-5	.	TRBJ2-1	13
CATSGTVNSPLHF	TGTGCCACTTCCGGGACAGTCAATTCACCCCTCCACTTT	TRBV24-1	TRBD1	TRBJ1-6	13
CASSLGPLGGADTEAFF	TGTGCCAGCAGCTTAGGCCCTTTGGGGGGGGCGGACACTGAAGCTTTCTTT	TRBV7-3	.	TRBJ1-1	17
CASSPTDRPGPEGKPQHF	TGTGCCAGTAGCCCCACGGACCGACCGGGGCCGGAGGGAAAGCCCCAGCATTTT	TRBV19	.	TRBJ1-5	18